This TCR beta chain originates from a study of graft-versus-host responses after intestinal transplantation. Study at large: Transplantation in recipients was multivisceral, liver-intestinal, or isolated intestinal. The study gave all recipients anti-thymocyte globulin induction, then tacrolimus and steroids for 2 to 3 years.

Here immunoSEQ multiplex PCR was the method, and the copy in TCRdb shows in-frame clones only, minus some. This table holds 60,000 to 75,000 clones, around nine tenths found once. Graft material was processed, releasing intraepithelial and lamina propria lymphocytes. Germline CDR1 and CDR2: SGHTA and FQGTGA. The ends were cut back, 5 bases at V and 9 bases at J, with 13 bases in the middle. The CDR3 consists of 13 residues. Findings of the study overall: GvH clonotypes were identified within recipient marrow, with a subset emerging first in ileum or blood. Allograft graft-versus-host to host-versus-graft clonal ratios ran high in patients with graft-donor T cell macrochimerism.

In its sample, this clone was seen once. The antigen is unknown. The source was ileum tissue, collected more than 350 days after transplant. This chain joins TRBV7-3 and TRBJ2-2; tentatively, D is TRBD1 (6 bases). The TCR was taken from a human patient who received an intestinal transplant, so some T cells may come from the graft donor. Written as DNA, the CDR3 is TGTGCCAGCAGCCCAAAGGACAGCCGGGAGCTGTTTTTT. Amino acid sequence: CASSPKDSRELFF.